This T cell receptor beta chain is from a study of blood T cell repertoires in COVID-19 (dated by TCRdb to the early 2020s). At the level of the whole study: The collaborator samples originated in the United States, Italy and Spain and spanned the acute and convalescent phases of COVID-19. Where available, HLA class I and class II types were taken from metadata supplied by the sample provider and were not determined by assay-based typing. Sample metadata almost always included a de-identified subject ID, COVID-19 status, age in years and sex. A freely available public database, intended as a resource for researchers studying the immune response to SARS-CoV-2, is where the repertoires were released. Samples came from the ongoing ImmuneRACE study (first 160 participants) plus 1,254 subjects from 6 global collaborators. The material from the prospective study consisted of cDNA or gDNA derived from T cells, B-cell-depleted T cells, or PBMCs. The dataset comprised deeply sampled blood TCRbeta repertoires from subjects exposed to, actively infected with, or recovered from COVID-19. Overall study outcomes, separate from this receptor: The amount of clinical and demographic metadata varied by source and participant and was provided uncurated.

In the prospective study, participants were roughly 18 to 89 years old, resided in 25 or so geographic areas of the United States, and were enrolled through a virtual design. To assign participants to cohorts, the prospective study relied on clinical history that participants themselves reported in a screening survey and a study questionnaire. Recovered participants in ImmuneRACE Cohort 3 were defined by two consecutive negative NP/OP PCR tests, clearance by a healthcare professional, or resolution of symptoms. Each participant in the prospective study had whole blood, serum and a nasopharyngeal or oropharyngeal swab collected by mobile phlebotomists. Additional blood draws and questionnaires over an approximately two-month period could optionally be provided by prospective study participants. Blood samples from the prospective study were shipped frozen or at room temperature prior to DNA extraction.

Only one count was recorded for this clone. Its target antigen remains unknown. No per-base quality is available; no much larger clone lies one base away. The immunoSEQ Assay, a bias-controlled multiplex PCR, was used to amplify TCRbeta CDR3 regions from genomic DNA. On the study's bioinformatics: The number of nucleated cells in each sample was estimated by amplification of reference gene primers within the assay. Sequence reads were collapsed and filtered to measure the absolute abundance of every unique TCRbeta CDR3 rearrangement. Productive Simpson clonality was computed per sample as the square root of Simpson's diversity index over productive rearrangements. Not all clones reach the TCRdb copy of this immuneACCESS table, which keeps in-frame sequences only. Checked studies attribute under half of the gap to unresolved V genes and leave the rest unexplained. For V, J and clone size, that table is used; D and trimming come from the DNA. Here the sample has about 180,000 clones; 85% occur a single time. The top ten clonotypes cover more than 5.5% of the sample.

Sequencing was done on a sample of PBMCs or T cells enriched from blood (not recorded which). The clonotype comes from a man aged 35-49 years who had recovered from COVID-19.

The DNA sequence follows: TGTGCCAGCAGAATCAAATACAGTGGCTACACCTTC. Translation gives CASRIKYSGYTF. Recombination joined TRBV21-1 with TRBJ1-2; whether TRBD1, the table's D call, matches the DNA was not checked. TRBV21-1 counts as a pseudogene. The CDR3 starts with the cysteine, ends with the phenylalanine, and has 12 residues. CDR3 DNA only is kept here, 36 bases in frame from base 1.